One sample yielded the 7 T cell receptor beta chains listed below, sequenced in a study of T cell responses to AZD1222 COVID-19 vaccine. Only in-frame clones appear in the TCRdb table, and some are missing; sequencing was by immunoSEQ multiplex PCR. The repertoire consists of under 150,000 clones, with approximately 90% occurring once and the leading ten covering 9.3%. The source was peripheral blood, collected 28 days after the second AZD1222 dose. The receptors here all came from an adult who received the AZD1222 COVID-19 vaccine.

This clone was recorded once. The chain joins TRBV4-3 to TRBJ2-1; D may be TRBD2 (6 bases). Germline CDR1 is LGHNA and CDR2 is YSLEER. The CDR3 has 15 residues. V lost 3 bases, J lost 8 bases, and 17 bases lay in between. In nucleotides, the CDR3 is TGCGCCAGCAGCCACCGACCCCTGGAGGGACATGAGCAGTTCTTC. Translating gives CASSHRPLEGHEQFF.

This chain connects TRBV9 to TRBJ2-2, with D perhaps matching TRBD1 or TRBD2 (6 bases each). There are 13 residues in the CDR3. V was pared by 9 bases and J by 7 bases, with 16 bases between. Per the germline V gene, CDR1 is SGDLS and CDR2 is YYNGEE. The CDR3 nucleotides read TGTGCCACCAAGAGGGGGGATATCGGGGAGCTGTTTTTT. This codes for CATKRGDIGELFF. Full variable domain (outside the CDR3, taken from reference TRBV9 and TRBJ2-2): DSGVTQTPKHLITATGQRVTLRCSPRSGDLSVYWYQQSLDQGLQFLIQYYNGEERAKGNILERFSAQQFPDLHSELNLSSLELGDSALYFCATKRGDIGELFFGEGSRLTVL.

V gene TRBV7-2 combines with J gene TRBJ1-3; 7 positions agree with TRBD1. Trimming took 5 bases from V and 4 from J; bases not matched to a gene: 5. Germline lookup yields CDR1 SGHTA and CDR2 FQGNSA. CDR3 length: 14 residues. The CDR3 sequence: CASSIRGSGNTIYF. Written as DNA, the CDR3 is TGTGCCAGCAGCATCAGGGGGTCCGGAAACACCATATATTTT.

The chain links TRBV24-1 to TRBJ2-1, with 9 bases that match TRBD2. The CDR3 has 16 residues. V shed 1 base and J 1 base; nucleotides not matched to a gene: 1. CDR1 is KGHDR and CDR2 is SFDVKD in the germline V gene. This CDR3 reads CATSDFAGGSYNEQFF. Here the CDR3 DNA reads TGTGCCACCAGTGATTTTGCGGGGGGGTCCTACAATGAGCAGTTCTTC.

The chain uses TRBV6-2 or TRBV6-3 and TRBJ2-7; unclear D gene. CDR1 and CDR2 from the germline V gene are MNHEY and SVGEGT. V was shortened by 6 bases and J by 0 bases, with 15 bases between the two germline ends. CDR3 length: 15 residues. The CDR3 loop is CASSPRGVLSYEQYF. The CDR3, as DNA: TGTGCCAGCAGCCCCCGCGGAGTCCTCTCCTACGAGCAGTACTTC.

The rearrangement joins TRBV6-5 to TRBJ2-2; D possibly uses TRBD1 or TRBD2 (5 bases each). The length of the CDR3 is 15 residues. Germline CDR1 and CDR2: MNHEY and SVGAGI. The V gene lost 6 bases and the J gene lost 4 bases, with 15 bases spanning the gap. This CDR3 is CASRRGEGATGELFF. The CDR3 DNA follows: TGTGCCAGCAGGCGAGGGGAAGGGGCCACCGGGGAGCTGTTTTTT.

The rearrangement joins TRBV7-9 to TRBJ1-1; D gene ambiguous. This CDR3 comprises 15 residues. Germline V gene sequence: CDR1 SEHNR, CDR2 FQNEAQ (reference sequence). Trimming pared 1 base from V and 0 bases from J, leaving 9 bases between. This CDR3 is CASSLGGGMNTEAFF. CDR3 sequence (DNA): TGTGCCAGCAGCTTAGGTGGAGGGATGAACACTGAAGCTTTCTTT.